This TCR beta chain was captured by sequencing in a study of cytomegalovirus exposure and HLA in healthy donors. To note about this clone: Its specificity is not known.

The V and J ends lost 4 bases and 3 bases respectively, with 21 bases between them. The CDR3 is made up of 17 amino acids. Looked up from germline, CDR1 is KGHSH and CDR2 is LQKENI. Whole-study results and caveats: Most CMV-associated TCR beta chains were later found to appear HLA-restricted.

The PCR had 60 Vbeta and 13 Jbeta primers. Only in-frame clones appear in the TCRdb table, and some are missing; sequencing was by immunoSEQ multiplex PCR. The repertoire includes tens of thousands of clones, 70% to 80% of them detected once, and 0.55% to 0.65% sits in the top ten. The TCR sequence derives from a man aged 25-45 years in good health and CMV-seronegative. Specimen: PBMCs. The J gene is TRBJ1-1, the V gene TRBV18; perhaps TRBD1 as D (6 bases). As DNA, the CDR3 is TGTGCCAGCTCACAAGGGGGTACTAGTTTAAGGGACACTGAAGCTTTCTTT. Translating it yields CASSQGGTSLRDTEAFF.